This TCR beta chain was profiled in a study of graft-versus-host responses after intestinal transplantation. The overall study: Once they had received anti-thymocyte globulin induction, all recipients took tacrolimus and steroids for roughly three years. Study-level results: GvH clones detected in recipient marrow included some appearing first in ileum or blood. Levels of circulating GvH clones at their peak were associated with early post-transplant HvG declines.

To note about this clone: Its antigen remains unknown.

The CDR3 runs to 16 residues. Per the germline V gene, CDR1 is PRHDT and CDR2 is FYEKMQ (reference sequence). The ends were cut back, 5 bases at V and 0 bases at J, with 16 bases in the middle. The data were produced by immunoSEQ multiplex PCR, yet TCRdb's version contains in-frame clones alone and is incomplete. This sample has 40,000 or so clones, with around 96% found just once. The sequencing used unstimulated CD8+ T cells sorted from spleen or lymph node cells, collected before transplant. The J gene is TRBJ1-1, the V gene TRBV13; D gene unclear. This clonotype was obtained from a human donor who was the organ donor for an intestinal transplant. This chain's CDR3 is CASSALIRVLNTEAFF. The CDR3 bases are TGTGCCAGCAGCGCGCTTATCCGGGTCCTGAACACTGAAGCTTTCTTT. Variable domain in full (rest from reference TRBV13 and TRBJ1-1): AAGVIQSPRHLIKEKRETATLKCYPIPRHDTVYWYQQGPGQDPQFLISFYEKMQSDKGSIPDRFSAQQFSDYHSELNMSSLELGDSALYFCASSALIRVLNTEAFFGQGTRLTVV.